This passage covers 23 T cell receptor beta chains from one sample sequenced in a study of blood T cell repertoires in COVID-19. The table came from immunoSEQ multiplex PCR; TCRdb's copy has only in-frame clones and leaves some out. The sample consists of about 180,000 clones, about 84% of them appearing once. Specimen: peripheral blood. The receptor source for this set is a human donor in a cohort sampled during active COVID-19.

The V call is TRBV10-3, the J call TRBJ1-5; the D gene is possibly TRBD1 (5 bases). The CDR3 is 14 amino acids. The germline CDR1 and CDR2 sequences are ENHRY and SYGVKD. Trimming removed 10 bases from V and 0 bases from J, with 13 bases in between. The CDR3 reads CATRQPDSNQPQHF. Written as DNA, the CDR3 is TGTGCCACTCGACAGCCCGATAGCAATCAGCCCCAGCATTTT.

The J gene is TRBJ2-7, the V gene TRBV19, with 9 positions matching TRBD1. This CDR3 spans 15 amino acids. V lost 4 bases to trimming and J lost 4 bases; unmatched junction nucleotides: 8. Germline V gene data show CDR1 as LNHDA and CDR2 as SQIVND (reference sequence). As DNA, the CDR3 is TGTGCCAGTAGTAGCCCGGGACAGGGTCCTTACGAGCAGTACTTC. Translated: CASSSPGQGPYEQYF.

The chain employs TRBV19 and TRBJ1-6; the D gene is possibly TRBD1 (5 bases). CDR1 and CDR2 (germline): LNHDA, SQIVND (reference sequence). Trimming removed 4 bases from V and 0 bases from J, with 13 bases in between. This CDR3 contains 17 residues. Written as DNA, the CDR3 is TGTGCCAGTAGTACCCCACCCGGGGGCTCCTATAATTCACCCCTCCACTTT. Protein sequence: CASSTPPGGSYNSPLHF.

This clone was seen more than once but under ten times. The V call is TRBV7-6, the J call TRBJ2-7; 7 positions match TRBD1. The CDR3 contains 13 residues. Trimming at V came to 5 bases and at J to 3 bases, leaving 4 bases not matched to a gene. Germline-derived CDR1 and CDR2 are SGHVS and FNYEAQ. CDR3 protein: CASSRGQYYEQYF. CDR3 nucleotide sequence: TGTGCCAGCAGCCGGGGACAGTACTACGAGCAGTACTTC.

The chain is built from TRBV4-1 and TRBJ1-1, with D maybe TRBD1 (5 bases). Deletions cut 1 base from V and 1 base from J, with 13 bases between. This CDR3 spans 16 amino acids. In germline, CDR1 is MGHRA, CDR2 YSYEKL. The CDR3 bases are TGCGCCAGCAGCCAAGCCCCGGGCAGGGAGAACACTGAAGCTTTCTTT. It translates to CASSQAPGRENTEAFF.

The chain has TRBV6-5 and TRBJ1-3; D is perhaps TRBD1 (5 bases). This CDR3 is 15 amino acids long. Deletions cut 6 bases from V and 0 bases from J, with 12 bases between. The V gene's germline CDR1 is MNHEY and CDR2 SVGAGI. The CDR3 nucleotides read TGTGCCAGCAGGCGCGACAGTGACTCTGGAAACACCATATATTTT. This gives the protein CASRRDSDSGNTIYF.

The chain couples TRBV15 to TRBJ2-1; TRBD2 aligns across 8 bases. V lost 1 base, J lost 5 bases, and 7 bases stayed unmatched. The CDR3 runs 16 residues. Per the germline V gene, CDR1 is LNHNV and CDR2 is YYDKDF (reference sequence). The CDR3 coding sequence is TGTGCCACCAGCAGAGTCGTGGGACTAGACGACAATGAGCAGTTCTTC. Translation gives CATSRVVGLDDNEQFF.

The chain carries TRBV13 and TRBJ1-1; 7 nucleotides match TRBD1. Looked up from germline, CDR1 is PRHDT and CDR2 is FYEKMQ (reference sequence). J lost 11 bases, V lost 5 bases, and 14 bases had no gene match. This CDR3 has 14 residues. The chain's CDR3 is CASSLYPTGRVAFF. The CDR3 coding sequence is TGTGCCAGCAGCCTTTACCCGACAGGGCGGGTCGCTTTCTTT. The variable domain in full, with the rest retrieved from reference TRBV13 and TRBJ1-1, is AAGVIQSPRHLIKEKRETATLKCYPIPRHDTVYWYQQGPGQDPQFLISFYEKMQSDKGSIPDRFSAQQFSDYHSELNMSSLELGDSALYFCASSLYPTGRVAFFGQGTRLTVV.

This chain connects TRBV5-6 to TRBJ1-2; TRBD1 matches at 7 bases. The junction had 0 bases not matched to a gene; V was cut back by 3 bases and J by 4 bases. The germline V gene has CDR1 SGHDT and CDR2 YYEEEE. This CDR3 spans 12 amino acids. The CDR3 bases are TGTGCCAGCAGCTCAGGGGGCTATGGCTACACCTTC. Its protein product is CASSSGGYGYTF.

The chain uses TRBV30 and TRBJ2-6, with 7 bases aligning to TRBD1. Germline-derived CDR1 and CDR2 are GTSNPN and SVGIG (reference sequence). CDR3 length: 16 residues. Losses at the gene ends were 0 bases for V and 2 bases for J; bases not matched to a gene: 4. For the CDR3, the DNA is TGTGCCTGGAGTGTTAGACAGGGTCCTGGGGCCAACGTCCTGACTTTC. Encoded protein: CAWSVRQGPGANVLTF.

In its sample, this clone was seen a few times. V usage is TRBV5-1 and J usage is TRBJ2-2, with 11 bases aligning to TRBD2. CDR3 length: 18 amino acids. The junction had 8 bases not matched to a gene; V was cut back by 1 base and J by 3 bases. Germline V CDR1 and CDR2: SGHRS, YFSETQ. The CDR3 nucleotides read TGCGCCAGCAGCTTGTGGGCTAGCGGGGGGCCCTACACCGGGGAGCTGTTTTTT. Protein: CASSLWASGGPYTGELFF.

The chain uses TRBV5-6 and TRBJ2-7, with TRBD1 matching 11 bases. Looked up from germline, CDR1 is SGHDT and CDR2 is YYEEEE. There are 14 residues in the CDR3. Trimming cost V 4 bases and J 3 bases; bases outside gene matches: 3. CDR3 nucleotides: TGTGCCAGCAGCCACGGGACAGGGGGCTACGAGCAGTACTTC. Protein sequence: CASSHGTGGYEQYF. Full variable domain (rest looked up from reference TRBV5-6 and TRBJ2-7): DAGVTQSPTHLIKTRGQQVTLRCSPKSGHDTVSWYQQALGQGPQFIFQYYEEEERQRGNFPDRFSGHQFPNYSSELNVNALLLGDSALYLCASSHGTGGYEQYFGPGTRLTVT.

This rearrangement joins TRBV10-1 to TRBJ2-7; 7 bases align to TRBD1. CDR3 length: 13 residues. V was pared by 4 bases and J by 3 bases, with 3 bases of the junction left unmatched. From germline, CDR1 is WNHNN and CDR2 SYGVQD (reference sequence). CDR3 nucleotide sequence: TGCGCCAGCAGTGGTGGGACAGACTACGAGCAGTACTTC. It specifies CASSGGTDYEQYF.

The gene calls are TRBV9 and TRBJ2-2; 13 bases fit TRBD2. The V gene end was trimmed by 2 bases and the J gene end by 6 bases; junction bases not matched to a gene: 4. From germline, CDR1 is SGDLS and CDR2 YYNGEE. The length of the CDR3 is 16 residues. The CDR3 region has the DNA TGTGCCAGCAGCGTGAGGACTAGCGGGGGCTCCGGGGAGCTGTTTTTT. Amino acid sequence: CASSVRTSGGSGELFF.

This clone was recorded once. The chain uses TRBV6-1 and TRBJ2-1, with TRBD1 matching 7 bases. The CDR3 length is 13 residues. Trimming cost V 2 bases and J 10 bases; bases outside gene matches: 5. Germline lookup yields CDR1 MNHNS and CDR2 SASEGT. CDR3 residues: CASSENRGKEQFF. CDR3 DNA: TGTGCCAGCAGTGAAAACAGGGGTAAAGAGCAGTTCTTC.

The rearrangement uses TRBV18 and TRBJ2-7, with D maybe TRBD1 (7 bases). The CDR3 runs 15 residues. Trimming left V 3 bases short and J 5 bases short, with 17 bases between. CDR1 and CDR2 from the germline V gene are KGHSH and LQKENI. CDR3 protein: CASSPPVGRGDEQYF. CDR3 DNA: TGTGCCAGCTCACCCCCGGTGGGCAGGGGGGACGAGCAGTACTTC.

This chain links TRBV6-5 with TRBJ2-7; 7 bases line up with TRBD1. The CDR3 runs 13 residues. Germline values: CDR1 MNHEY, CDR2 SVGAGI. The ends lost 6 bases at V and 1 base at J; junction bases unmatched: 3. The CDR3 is CASRGTESYEQYF. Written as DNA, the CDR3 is TGTGCCAGCAGGGGGACAGAGTCCTACGAGCAGTACTTC.

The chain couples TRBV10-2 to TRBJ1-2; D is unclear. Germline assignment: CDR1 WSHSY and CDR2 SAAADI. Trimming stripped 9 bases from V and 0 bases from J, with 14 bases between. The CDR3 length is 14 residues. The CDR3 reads CASYEHGTNYGYTF. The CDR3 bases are TGCGCCAGTTATGAACACGGGACTAACTATGGCTACACCTTC.

The CDR3 sequence: CASSPGQSSYEQYF. The CDR3, as DNA: TGTGCCAGCTCACCAGGACAGAGCTCCTACGAGCAGTACTTC. J is TRBJ2-7 and V is TRBV18, with a weak D call TRBD1 (6 bases). The CDR3 length is 14 residues. Germline CDR1 and CDR2: KGHSH and LQKENI. V gave up 2 bases and J gave up 0 bases, with 8 bases separating them.

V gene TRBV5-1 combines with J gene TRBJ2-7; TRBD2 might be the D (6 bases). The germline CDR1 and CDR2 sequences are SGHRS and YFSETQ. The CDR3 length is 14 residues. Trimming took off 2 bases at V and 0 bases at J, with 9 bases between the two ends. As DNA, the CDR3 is TGCGCCAGCAGCTTCGGGACTCCCTCCTACGAGCAGTACTTC. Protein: CASSFGTPSYEQYF.

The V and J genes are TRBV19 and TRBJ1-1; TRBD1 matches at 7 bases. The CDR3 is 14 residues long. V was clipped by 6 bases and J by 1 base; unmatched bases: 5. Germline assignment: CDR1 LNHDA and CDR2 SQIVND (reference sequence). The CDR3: CASSTTGWNTEAFF. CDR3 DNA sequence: TGTGCCAGTAGCACGACAGGGTGGAACACTGAAGCTTTCTTT.

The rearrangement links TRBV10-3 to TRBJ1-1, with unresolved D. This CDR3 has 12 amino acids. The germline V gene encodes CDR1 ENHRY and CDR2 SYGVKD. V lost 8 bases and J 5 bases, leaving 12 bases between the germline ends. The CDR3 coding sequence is TGTGCCATCGGAGCTACGGGAACTGAAGCTTTCTTT. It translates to CAIGATGTEAFF.

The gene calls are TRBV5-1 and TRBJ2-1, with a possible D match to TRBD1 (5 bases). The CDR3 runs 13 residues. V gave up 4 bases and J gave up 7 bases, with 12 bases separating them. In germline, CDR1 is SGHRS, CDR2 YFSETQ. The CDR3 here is CASSTDNRNEQFF. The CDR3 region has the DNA TGCGCCAGCAGCACGGACAACCGGAATGAGCAGTTCTTC.